This T cell receptor beta chain was sequenced for a study of T-cell memory formation after mild COVID-19. This clonotype was detected ten times or more. The CDR3 carries no conserved terminal phenylalanine or tryptophan, so it likely arises from a read error. It is unclear where the CDR3 begins or ends on the DNA, so no DNA is shown, and the CDR3 is as TCRdb lists it. Looked up from germline, CDR1 is MNHEY and CDR2 is SVGEGT. The CDR3 spans 13 amino acids, including both terminal residues. From 5'RACE with constant-segment primers came TCR alpha and TCR beta cDNA libraries that carried sample barcodes and UMIs. TCRdb re-derived calls from the 5' RACE reads in MiXCR, one entry per CDR3 protein. The sample consists of approximately 210,000 distinct CDR3 sequences, roughly a tenth of them appearing once.

V gene TRBV6-2 or TRBV6-3 combines with J gene TRBJ1-5. The sequencing sample was made of PBMCs or a T cell subset sorted from them (not recorded which). This TCR came from a man aged 18 to 30 who had mild COVID-19 (a few samples of this study predate the infection). Cell type and time point are not known. The CDR3 loop reads CASSYSRAPRAGP.